One sample yielded the 15 T cell receptor beta chains listed below, sequenced in a study of blood T cell repertoires in COVID-19. Using immunoSEQ multiplex PCR, the repertoire was profiled, and TCRdb retains in-frame clones only, with some absent. Seen here are approximately 66,000 clones, roughly 84% observed once, and the top ten hold 6.9%. Source material: peripheral blood. Source of these receptors: a man in his forties or fifties with active COVID-19.

The V and J genes are TRBV2 and TRBJ2-7; D possibly corresponds to TRBD1 (6 bases). The CDR3 has 15 residues. The V end lost 6 bases, the J end lost 1 base, and 16 bases lay between the germline ends. Germline V lookup: CDR1 SNHLY, CDR2 FYNNEI. The CDR3, as DNA: TGTGCCAGCAGCCCCGGACAGATAGAGTCCTACGAGCAGTACTTC. Amino acid sequence: CASSPGQIESYEQYF.

The chain employs TRBV24-1 and TRBJ2-1; 8 bases fit TRBD1. Germline trimming cut 4 bases from V and 7 bases from J; bases unmatched to any gene: 17. Germline V gives CDR1 KGHDR, CDR2 SFDVKD. The CDR3 loop spans 18 amino acids. The CDR3 coding sequence is TGTGCCACCAGTGACCCAACCGTCCTAGGACAGGGTAAAAATGAGCAGTTCTTC. It codes for CATSDPTVLGQGKNEQFF.

The rearrangement uses TRBV9 and TRBJ1-1, with 7 nucleotides matching TRBD1. CDR1 and CDR2 from the germline V gene are SGDLS and YYNGEE. J gave up 3 bases and V 0 bases, and 2 bases lay outside the gene matches. The CDR3 has 14 residues. The chain's CDR3 is CASSVGGGHTEAFF. CDR3 DNA: TGTGCCAGCAGCGTAGGAGGGGGCCACACTGAAGCTTTCTTT.

The chain carries TRBV7-8 and TRBJ1-3, with 7 bases lining up with TRBD1. Trimming removed 5 bases from V and 4 bases from J; junction bases left unmatched: 5. The CDR3 is made up of 14 amino acids. Germline values: CDR1 SGHVS, CDR2 FQNEAQ. The CDR3 bases are TGTGCCAGCAGCCTAGACAGGGAAGGAAACACCATATATTTT. Translated: CASSLDREGNTIYF.

This chain connects TRBV5-1 to TRBJ2-3; 7 positions match TRBD1. V was clipped by 4 bases and J by 5 bases; unmatched bases: 13. Germline values: CDR1 SGHRS, CDR2 YFSETQ. The CDR3 is made up of 16 amino acids. CDR3 region: CASSERTGQTGDTQYF. The CDR3 region has the DNA TGCGCCAGCAGCGAACGGACAGGCCAGACGGGAGATACGCAGTATTTT.

The CDR3 region is CASSSAGTSGTDTQYF. The CDR3 coding sequence is TGTGCCAGCAGCTCAGCCGGGACTAGCGGCACAGATACGCAGTATTTT. The gene calls are TRBV7-7 and TRBJ2-3, with TRBD2 identical over 10 bases. Trimming removed 4 bases from V and 1 base from J; junction bases left unmatched: 5. There are 16 residues in the CDR3. Germline V gives CDR1 SSHAT, CDR2 FNYEAQ (reference sequence).

The CDR3, as DNA: TGTGCCAGCAGCTGGGGACAGGGGAGGCAGCCCCAGCATTTT. This translates into CASSWGQGRQPQHF. V and J are TRBV7-2 and TRBJ1-5; 10 bases fit TRBD1. CDR1 SGHTA and CDR2 FQGNSA come from the germline V gene. CDR3 length equals 14 residues. With V trimmed by 4 bases and J by 7 bases, 4 bases remained unmatched.

The chain joins TRBV5-6 to TRBJ1-1, with D possibly matching TRBD1 (5 bases). V lost 0 bases to trimming and J lost 1 base, with 7 bases between them. The CDR3 spans 14 residues. Germline V gene data show CDR1 as SGHDT and CDR2 as YYEEEE. The CDR3 coding sequence is TGTGCCAGCAGCTTGGGACAGAAGAACACTGAAGCTTTCTTT. Translating gives CASSLGQKNTEAFF.

This rearrangement joins TRBV5-5 to TRBJ1-6, with 7 bases aligning to TRBD1. The V and J ends lost 2 bases and 7 bases, in that order; junction bases with no gene match: 9. This CDR3 has 16 amino acids. Germline assignment: CDR1 SGHKS and CDR2 YYEKEE (reference sequence). CDR3 nucleotides: TGTGCCAGCAGCTTATTTAGACAGGGACCGAATTCACCCCTCCACTTT. It specifies CASSLFRQGPNSPLHF. Filled out from reference TRBV5-5 and TRBJ1-6, the complete variable domain reads DAGVTQSPTHLIKTRGQQVTLRCSPISGHKSVSWYQQVLGQGPQFIFQYYEKEERGRGNFPDRFSARQFPNYSSELNVNALLLGDSALYLCASSLFRQGPNSPLHFGNGTRLTVT.

This clone showed up just once. J is TRBJ1-6 and V is TRBV18; 10 bases fit TRBD1. The germline V gene has CDR1 KGHSH and CDR2 LQKENI. V lost 8 bases to trimming and J lost 7 bases; unmatched junction nucleotides: 11. The CDR3 covers 16 residues. The CDR3 protein is CASRPDRGLGNSPLHF. As DNA, the CDR3 is TGTGCCAGCCGACCTGACAGGGGGCTCGGGAATTCACCCCTCCACTTT. Together with reference TRBV18 and TRBJ1-6, the CDR3 gives the full variable domain: NAGVMQNPRHLVRRRGQEARLRCSPMKGHSHVYWYRQLPEEGLKFMVYLQKENIIDESGMPKERFSAEFPKEGPSILRIQQVVRGDSAAYFCASRPDRGLGNSPLHFGNGTRLTVT.

The genes are TRBV25-1 and TRBJ2-3; D unclear. Trimming pared 4 bases from V and 5 bases from J, leaving 10 bases between. There are 13 residues in the CDR3. In germline, CDR1 is MGHDK, CDR2 SYGVNS. Here the CDR3 reads CASSVNPGDTQYF. For the CDR3, the DNA is TGTGCCAGCAGTGTGAATCCGGGAGATACGCAGTATTTT.

The DNA of the CDR3 is TGTGCCAGCCAGCGGGGGGTATCAGGAATGGGTAAGGCTTTCTTT. Translating gives CASQRGVSGMGKAFF. The rearrangement uses TRBV19 and TRBJ1-1; a weak D match, TRBD1 (5 bases). Trimming removed 9 bases from V and 11 bases from J, with 28 bases in between. CDR1 and CDR2 from the germline V gene are LNHDA and SQIVND (reference sequence). The CDR3 is made up of 15 amino acids.

The chain combines TRBV19 with TRBJ2-2; no clear D gene. CDR1 is LNHDA, CDR2 SQIVND, per germline (reference sequence). The CDR3 length is 15 residues. V was pared by 7 bases and J by 4 bases, with 16 bases between. For the CDR3, the DNA is TGTGCCAGTAAAGATATCGCCCCGGTCACCGGGGAGCTGTTTTTT. Protein: CASKDIAPVTGELFF.

This rearrangement joins TRBV24-1 to TRBJ2-7, with TRBD1 matching over 7 bases. J lost 6 bases, V lost 1 base, and 8 bases had no gene match. The germline V gene encodes CDR1 KGHDR and CDR2 SFDVKD. The CDR3 loop spans 15 amino acids. CDR3 nucleotide sequence: TGTGCCACCAGTGATTTTTTAGGGGGCGAGGGCGAGCAGTACGTC. Translation gives CATSDFLGGEGEQYV.

The count of this clone is one. This chain joins TRBV6-4 and TRBJ2-1; 8 bases are shared with TRBD2. V lost 6 bases, J lost 7 bases, and 5 bases stayed unmatched. Germline lookup yields CDR1 MRHNA and CDR2 SNTAGT. This CDR3 is 13 amino acids long. The CDR3, as DNA: TGTGCCAGCAGCCCGGGACTAGGGAATGAGCAGTTCTTC. Its translation: CASSPGLGNEQFF.